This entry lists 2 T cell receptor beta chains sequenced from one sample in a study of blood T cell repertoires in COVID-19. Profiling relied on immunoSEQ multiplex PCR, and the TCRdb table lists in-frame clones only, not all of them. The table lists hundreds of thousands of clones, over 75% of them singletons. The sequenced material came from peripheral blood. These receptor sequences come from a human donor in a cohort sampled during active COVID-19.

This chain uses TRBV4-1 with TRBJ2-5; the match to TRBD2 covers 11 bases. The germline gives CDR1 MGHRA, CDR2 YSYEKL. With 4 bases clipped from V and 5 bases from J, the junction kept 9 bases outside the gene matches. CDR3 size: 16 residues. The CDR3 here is CASSPNPTSGSETQYF. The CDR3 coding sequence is TGCGCCAGCAGCCCCAACCCAACTAGCGGGAGTGAGACCCAGTACTTC.

CDR3 residues: CASRTSQAYEQYF. As DNA, the CDR3 is TGTGCCAGCAGGACTAGTCAGGCCTACGAGCAGTACTTC. The rearrangement uses TRBV11-2 and TRBJ2-7, with D perhaps matching TRBD2 (6 bases). The CDR3 has 13 amino acids. Trimming took 6 bases from V and 2 from J, leaving 11 bases between them. Looked up from germline, CDR1 is SGHAT and CDR2 is FQNNGV.